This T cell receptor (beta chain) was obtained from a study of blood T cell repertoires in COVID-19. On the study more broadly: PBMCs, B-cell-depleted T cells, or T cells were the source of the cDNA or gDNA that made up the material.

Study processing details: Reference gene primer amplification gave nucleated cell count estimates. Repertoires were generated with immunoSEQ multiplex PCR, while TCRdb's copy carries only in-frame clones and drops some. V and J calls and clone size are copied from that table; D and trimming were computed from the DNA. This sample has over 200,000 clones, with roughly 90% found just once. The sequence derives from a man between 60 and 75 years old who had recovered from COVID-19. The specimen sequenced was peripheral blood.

CDR3 in DNA: TGTGCCAGCAGTTCCGGGCAGGGTCGCAATCAGCCCCAGCATTTT. Its translation is CASSSGQGRNQPQHF. This rearrangement joins TRBV27 to TRBJ1-5, with TRBD1 as a possible D gene (5 bases). Trimming pared 4 bases from V and 2 bases from J, leaving 12 bases between. CDR1 MNHEY and CDR2 SMNVEV come from the germline V gene (reference sequence). This CDR3 contains 15 residues.